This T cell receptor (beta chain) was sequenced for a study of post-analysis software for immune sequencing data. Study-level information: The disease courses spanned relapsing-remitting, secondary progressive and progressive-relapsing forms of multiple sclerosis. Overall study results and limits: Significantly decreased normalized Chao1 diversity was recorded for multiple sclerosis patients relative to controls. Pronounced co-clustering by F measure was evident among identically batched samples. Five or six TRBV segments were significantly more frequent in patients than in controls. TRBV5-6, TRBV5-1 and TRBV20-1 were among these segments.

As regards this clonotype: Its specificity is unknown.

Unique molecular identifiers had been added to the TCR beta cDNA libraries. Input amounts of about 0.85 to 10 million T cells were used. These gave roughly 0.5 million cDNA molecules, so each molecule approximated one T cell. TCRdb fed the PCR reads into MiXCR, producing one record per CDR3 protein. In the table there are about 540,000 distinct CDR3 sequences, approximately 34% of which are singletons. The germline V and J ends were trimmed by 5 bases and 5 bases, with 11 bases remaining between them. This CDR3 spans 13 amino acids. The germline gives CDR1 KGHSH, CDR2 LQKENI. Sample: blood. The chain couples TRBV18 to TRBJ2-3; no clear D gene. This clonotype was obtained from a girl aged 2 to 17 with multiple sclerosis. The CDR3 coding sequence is TGTGCCAGCTCAATATCCGACGGAGATACGCAGTATTTT. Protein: CASSISDGDTQYF.